This entry is about one T cell receptor beta chain. These data are taken from a study of blood T cell repertoires in COVID-19. Study details: Samples of COVID-19 (acute and convalescent) were obtained from the United States, Italy and Spain. PBMCs, B-cell-depleted T cells, or T cells provided the cDNA or gDNA that made up the material.

In the original workflow: Estimated nucleated cell counts came from reference gene primer amplification. Clones were read by immunoSEQ multiplex PCR, and TCRdb kept only the in-frame ones, dropping some. V and J calls and clone size are given by that table; D and trimming were obtained from the DNA. The sample consists of approximately 220,000 clones, roughly 80% of them appearing once. This CDR3 has 11 amino acids. V dropped 3 bases and J dropped 8 bases, with 5 bases sitting between them. Germline values: CDR1 SGHAT, CDR2 FQNNGV. Participant-given clinical history determined each cohort assignment. The sequenced sample was PBMCs or T cells enriched from blood (not recorded which). The clonotype was recovered from a woman between 40 and 50 years old with acute COVID-19. This chain links TRBV11-2 with TRBJ2-1, with unresolved D. CDR3 nucleotides: TGTGCCAGCAGCTTTAGCTATGAGCAGTTCTTC. Translating it yields CASSFSYEQFF. The whole variable domain, remainder taken from reference TRBV11-2 and TRBJ2-1, is EAGVAQSPRYKIIEKRQSVAFWCNPISGHATLYWYQQILGQGPKLLIQFQNNGVVDDSQLPKDRFSAERLKGVDSTLKIQPAKLEDSAVYLCASSFSYEQFFGPGTRLTVL.